The 27 T cell receptor beta chains below were found in one sample sequenced in a study of T cells in localized non-small cell lung cancer. Only in-frame clones appear in the TCRdb table, and some are missing; sequencing was by immunoSEQ multiplex PCR. This table holds approximately 2,500 clones, less than 25% found once. Sequencing was performed on lung tumor tissue, taken before any cancer treatment. Receptors were obtained from a male donor older than 55 with stage III squamous cell lung carcinoma.

The chain is built from TRBV25-1 and TRBJ1-1, with a possible D match to TRBD1 (5 bases). CDR3 length: 12 residues. V gave up 4 bases and J gave up 11 bases, with 14 bases separating them. Germline V gene data show CDR1 as MGHDK and CDR2 as SYGVNS. CDR3 region: CASSATTGTAFF. Written as DNA, the CDR3 is TGTGCCAGCAGTGCAACCACAGGCACCGCTTTCTTT.

J is TRBJ2-3 and V is TRBV9; the D gene is possibly TRBD1 (5 bases). The ends were cut back, 0 bases at V and 3 bases at J, with 14 bases in the middle. CDR1 SGDLS and CDR2 YYNGEE come from the germline V gene. The CDR3 has 16 residues. This chain's CDR3 is CASSVGVQGLTDTQYF. CDR3 in DNA: TGTGCCAGCAGCGTAGGGGTGCAGGGCCTGACAGATACGCAGTATTTT. The full variable domain, its missing parts supplied by reference TRBV9 and TRBJ2-3, is DSGVTQTPKHLITATGQRVTLRCSPRSGDLSVYWYQQSLDQGLQFLIQYYNGEERAKGNILERFSAQQFPDLHSELNLSSLELGDSALYFCASSVGVQGLTDTQYFGPGTRLTVL.

This clone has more than one count but fewer than ten. V gene TRBV11-3 combines with J gene TRBJ1-2; the D is unclear. V lost 0 bases and J lost 0, with 8 bases in between. CDR1 is SGHNT, CDR2 YENEEA, per germline. The length of the CDR3 is 15 residues. CDR3 in amino acids: CASSLDLRANYGYTF. The CDR3 DNA is TGTGCCAGCAGCTTAGATCTACGAGCTAACTATGGCTACACCTTC.

Relative to its sample, this clone is medium-sized. The genes are TRBV11-3 and TRBJ2-7, with 9 nucleotides matching TRBD1. The germline V gene has CDR1 SGHNT and CDR2 YENEEA. CDR3 size: 15 residues. V trimming: 3 bases; J trimming: 4 bases; junction bases outside the gene matches: 7. The chain's CDR3 is CASSLSGTGPYEQYV. CDR3 in DNA: TGTGCCAGCAGCTTGTCCGGGACAGGGCCTTACGAGCAGTACGTC.

The rearrangement joins TRBV6-8 to TRBJ2-7; 11 bases are a match to TRBD2. Trimming took 6 bases from V and 0 from J; bases not matched to a gene: 7. The CDR3 covers 16 residues. The V gene's germline CDR1 is MNHGY and CDR2 SAAAGT. CDR3 sequence (DNA): TGTGCCAGCAGGCCTTTAGCGGGGGGGAGCTCCTACGAGCAGTACTTC. This encodes CASRPLAGGSSYEQYF.

This clone showed up just a few times. J is TRBJ2-2 and V is TRBV11-3; D not resolved. The germline V gene encodes CDR1 SGHNT and CDR2 YENEEA. The CDR3 covers 14 residues. The ends were cut back, 1 base at V and 1 base at J, with 4 bases in the middle. The CDR3 sequence is CASSLGQNTGELFF. CDR3 nucleotide sequence: TGTGCCAGCAGCTTAGGACAGAACACCGGGGAGCTGTTTTTT.

This clone was counted only a few times. The chain links TRBV1 to TRBJ1-1. TRBV1 is noted as a pseudogene. The length of the CDR3 is 19 residues. As DNA, the CDR3 is TGCGCCAGCAGCCAAGTTATCCGGGACTCGACTCGGGGGGACACTGAAGCTTTCTTT. Residues: CASSQVIRDSTRGDTEAFF.

The rearrangement uses TRBV15 and TRBJ1-4, with D possibly being TRBD1 (5 bases). CDR1 LNHNV and CDR2 YYDKDF come from the germline V gene (reference sequence). Trimming pared 0 bases from V and 2 bases from J, leaving 7 bases between. CDR3 size: 15 residues. The CDR3 region has the DNA TGTGCCACCAGCAGAGAAGGGACTACTAATGAAAAACTGTTTTTT. Translated: CATSREGTTNEKLFF. Looking up the rest from reference TRBV15 and TRBJ1-4 gives the full variable domain: DAMVIQNPRYQVTQFGKPVTLSCSQTLNHNVMYWYQQKSSQAPKLLFHYYDKDFNNEADTPDNFQSRRPNTSFCFLDIRSPGLGDTAMYLCATSREGTTNEKLFFGSGTQLSVL.

The rearrangement links TRBV6-8 to TRBJ1-2; TRBD1 matches at 8 bases. The CDR3 totals 13 residues. The V segment lost 4 bases and the J segment 4 bases; nucleotides outside the gene matches: 2. The germline gives CDR1 MNHGY, CDR2 SAAAGT. CDR3 coding DNA: TGTGCCAGCAGTTTTGACAGGGGCTATGGCTACACCTTC. Translation: CASSFDRGYGYTF.

This clone showed up just a few times. The V gene is TRBV6-8, the J gene TRBJ1-5, with D hard to call. V was clipped by 4 bases and J by 1 base, with 5 bases between them. The CDR3 has 13 residues. Germline CDR1 reads MNHGY; CDR2 reads SAAAGT. The CDR3 DNA reads TGTGCCAGCAGTTGGAGCAGCAATCAGCCCCAGCATTTT. This gives the protein CASSWSSNQPQHF.

This clone was seen a handful of times. V is TRBV11-3 and J is TRBJ2-2; tentatively, D is TRBD1 or TRBD2 (5 bases each). Germline V gene lookup returns CDR1 SGHNT and CDR2 YENEEA. The CDR3 has 15 residues. V dropped 5 bases and J dropped 4 bases, with 14 bases sitting between them. This chain's CDR3 is CASSPQPGSTGELFF. The CDR3 region has the DNA TGTGCCAGCAGCCCCCAACCAGGGAGCACCGGGGAGCTGTTTTTT.

This clone was seen only a few times. The J gene is TRBJ2-7, the V gene TRBV6-7; 11 bases map to TRBD2. TRBV6-7 has ORF status, its function being uncertain. The CDR3 is 16 amino acids. With 2 bases clipped from V and 2 bases from J, the junction kept 5 bases outside the gene matches. The CDR3 DNA sequence: TGTGCCAGCAGTTACACTTTAGCGGGGGGGCCCTACGAGCAGTACGTC. This sequence encodes CASSYTLAGGPYEQYV.

This clone showed up just once. CDR3: CASSPGGQATYGYTF. The CDR3 DNA reads as TGTGCCAGCTCACCGGGGGGGCAGGCCACTTATGGCTACACCTTC. V gene TRBV18 combines with J gene TRBJ1-2; the D gene is possibly TRBD1 (6 bases). The CDR3 contains 15 residues. CDR1 is KGHSH and CDR2 is LQKENI in the germline V gene. V was clipped by 3 bases and J by 5 bases, with 16 bases between them.

In this sample, this clone turned up a few times. CDR3 protein: CASSEGGSYNEQFF. CDR3 nucleotides: TGTGCCAGCAGTGAAGGGGGCTCCTACAATGAGCAGTTCTTC. The chain recombines TRBV9 with TRBJ2-1; the D gene is possibly TRBD1 (6 bases). The V and J ends lost 5 bases and 0 bases respectively, with 9 bases between them. The CDR3 covers 14 residues. Germline V lookup: CDR1 SGDLS, CDR2 YYNGEE.

This clone appeared a few times. This sequence joins TRBV11-3 and TRBJ1-1; no firm D call. Germline lookup yields CDR1 SGHNT and CDR2 YENEEA. The CDR3 runs to 14 residues. V was pared by 3 bases and J by 5 bases, with 13 bases between. The CDR3 nucleotides read TGTGCCAGCAGCTTCGATGGCTCGGTAACTGAAGCTTTCTTT. Its protein product is CASSFDGSVTEAFF.

This clone was counted only a few times. The gene calls are TRBV19 and TRBJ1-1; TRBD1 matches 9 bases. Germline V CDR1 and CDR2: LNHDA, SQIVND (reference sequence). This CDR3 is 16 amino acids long. The J segment lost 0 bases and the V segment lost 1 base, leaving 3 bases of the junction unmatched. The CDR3 coding sequence is TGTGCCAGTAGTATAGGGACAGGGGTCATGAACACTGAAGCTTTCTTT. The encoded protein is CASSIGTGVMNTEAFF.

By share, this clone counts as medium-sized. V gene TRBV7-1 combines with J gene TRBJ2-1, with D possibly matching TRBD2 (5 bases). TRBV7-1 is marked as an open reading frame, function uncertain. This CDR3 contains 13 residues. V was clipped by 4 bases and J by 4 bases, with 8 bases between them. This CDR3 is CASSFAGYNEQFF. CDR3 coding DNA: TGTGCCAGCAGCTTTGCGGGTTACAATGAGCAGTTCTTC.

The J gene is TRBJ1-5, the V gene TRBV9, with D unresolved. V was clipped by 5 bases and J by 0 bases, with 12 bases between them. This CDR3 is 15 amino acids long. Germline values: CDR1 SGDLS, CDR2 YYNGEE. The CDR3 sequence: CASRAGRYSNQPQHF. The CDR3 DNA follows: TGTGCCAGCAGAGCGGGCCGTTATAGCAATCAGCCCCAGCATTTT.

The chain employs TRBV11-3 and TRBJ1-1, with no clear D. The V gene lost 6 bases and the J gene lost 1 base, with 15 bases spanning the gap. The CDR3 has 15 residues. Germline assignment: CDR1 SGHNT and CDR2 YENEEA. The CDR3 DNA reads as TGTGCCAGCAGACCCCGGGGAGGGCGGAACACTGAAGCTTTCTTT. This codes for CASRPRGGRNTEAFF.

The chain has TRBV19 and TRBJ1-1, with TRBD1 identical over 7 bases. There are 15 residues in the CDR3. Trimming took 5 bases from V and 3 from J; bases not matched to a gene: 9. Looked up from germline, CDR1 is LNHDA and CDR2 is SQIVND (reference sequence). The CDR3 protein is CASSGRGERDTEAFF. CDR3 nucleotide sequence: TGTGCCAGTAGTGGCAGGGGGGAACGGGACACTGAAGCTTTCTTT.

The gene calls are TRBV19 and TRBJ1-5, with 8 positions matching TRBD1. Germline assignment: CDR1 LNHDA and CDR2 SQIVND (reference sequence). The J segment lost 1 base and the V segment lost 7 bases, leaving 12 bases of the junction unmatched. This CDR3 is built from 17 residues. CDR3 nucleotide sequence: TGTGCCAGTACCCCAGTTTACAGGGGGACCAGCAATCAGCCCCAGCATTTT. This encodes CASTPVYRGTSNQPQHF.

This clone appeared a few times. This chain joins TRBV30 and TRBJ1-3; D gene uncertain. V gave up 3 bases and J gave up 0 bases, with 9 bases separating them. Per the germline V gene, CDR1 is GTSNPN and CDR2 is SVGIG (reference sequence). The CDR3 sequence is 14 residues long. DNA of the CDR3: TGTGCCTGGAGGAGTTGGAACTCTGGAAACACCATATATTTT. This sequence encodes CAWRSWNSGNTIYF. The full variable domain, rest sourced from reference TRBV30 and TRBJ1-3, is SQTIHQWPATLVQPVGSPLSLECTVEGTSNPNLYWYRQAAGRGLQLLFYSVGIGQISSEVPQNLSASRPQDRQFILSSKKLLLSDSGFYLCAWRSWNSGNTIYFGEGSWLTVV.

The rearrangement links TRBV5-1 to TRBJ2-5; D unclear. This CDR3 region has 15 residues. V lost 4 bases and J lost 3, with 16 bases in between. The germline V gene encodes CDR1 SGHRS and CDR2 YFSETQ. The CDR3: CASSQGLYVEETQYF. The CDR3, as DNA: TGCGCCAGCAGCCAAGGGTTGTATGTCGAAGAGACCCAGTACTTC.

Judged by abundance, this clone is medium-sized (0.01 to 0.1%). This sequence joins TRBV11-3 and TRBJ1-2; 8 bases line up with TRBD1. The V segment lost 3 bases and the J segment 1 base; nucleotides outside the gene matches: 7. There are 16 residues in the CDR3. CDR1 and CDR2 from the germline V gene are SGHNT and YENEEA. The chain's CDR3 is CASSFPGQVFNYGYTF. CDR3 DNA sequence: TGTGCCAGCAGCTTTCCGGGACAGGTCTTTAACTATGGCTACACCTTC.

This clone was picked up a small number of times. V usage is TRBV6-4 and J usage is TRBJ2-5; D is ambiguous. V lost 11 bases, J lost 1 base, and 8 bases lay in between. The V gene's germline CDR1 is MRHNA and CDR2 SNTAGT. The CDR3 contains 11 residues. The CDR3 loop reads CAGAVQETQYF. CDR3 DNA: TGTGCCGGCGCGGTCCAAGAGACCCAGTACTTC.

This clone is termed medium-sized (0.01 to 0.1%). V usage is TRBV6-8 and J usage is TRBJ2-3; D perhaps matches TRBD2 (6 bases). This CDR3 comprises 14 residues. V dropped 5 bases and J dropped 5 bases, with 14 bases sitting between them. The germline V gene has CDR1 MNHGY and CDR2 SAAAGT. As DNA, the CDR3 is TGTGCCAGCAGTAGGGACTGGAGGGGAGATACGCAGTATTTT. This codes for CASSRDWRGDTQYF.

This chain uses TRBV10-2 with TRBJ2-2; TRBD1 aligns across 9 bases. J was trimmed by 7 bases and V by 8 bases; bases with no gene match: 8. The germline gives CDR1 WSHSY, CDR2 SAAADI. This CDR3 spans 14 amino acids. CDR3 region: CASARDRANGELFF. CDR3 bases: TGCGCCAGCGCGCGGGACAGGGCGAACGGGGAGCTGTTTTTT.